The rows below give T cell receptor beta chains drawn from one sample of a study of blood T cell repertoires in COVID-19. Clones were read by immunoSEQ multiplex PCR, and TCRdb kept only the in-frame ones, dropping some. The sample comprises some 180,000 clones, around 75% of which are singletons, and 5.5% to 7% rests with the top ten. Sequenced input: peripheral blood. Receptor source: a woman in her thirties or forties with COVID-19, enrolled during active disease. Each CDR3 is given with its conserved first and last residue. The D gene is left open where the match is weak. Clone size is given for some rows only: seen once, a few or many times, or a class if the clone is expanded.

V gene,J gene,D gene,clone size,CDR3 protein,CDR3 DNA
TRBV5-1,TRBJ2-7,TRBD2,once,CASSLGGLAGYAQYF,TGCGCCAGCAGCTTGGGGGGACTAGCGGGGTATGCGCAGTACTTC
TRBV5-1,TRBJ2-7,TRBD1,.,CASSLGDRDSEQYF,TGCGCCAGCAGCTTGGGGGACAGGGACTCCGAGCAGTACTTC
TRBV6-1,TRBJ2-7,TRBD1,.,CASSEGGTVISYEQYF,TGTGCCAGCAGTGAAGGGGGGACAGTTATCTCCTACGAGCAGTACTTC
TRBV5-1,TRBJ2-5,TRBD2,.,CASSLVGAGGQETQYF,TGCGCCAGCAGCTTGGTTGGAGCGGGGGGGCAAGAGACCCAGTACTTC
TRBV4-2,TRBJ2-7,TRBD2,few,CASSAAGGPLNEQYF,TGTGCCAGCAGCGCAGCGGGAGGACCTCTCAACGAGCAGTACTTC
TRBV3-1/TRBV3-2,TRBJ1-5,TRBD1,few,CASSLQGDNQPQHF,TGTGCCAGCAGCCTCCAGGGGGACAATCAGCCCCAGCATTTT
TRBV5-1,TRBJ2-7,TRBD1,few,CASSVQGVSYEQYF,TGCGCCAGCAGCGTCCAGGGGGTCTCCTACGAGCAGTACTTC
TRBV5-1,TRBJ2-7,.,.,CASSLVGGTLVEQYF,TGCGCCAGCAGCTTGGTGGGCGGGACGTTGGTTGAGCAGTACTTC
TRBV7-2,TRBJ2-1,TRBD1,.,CASSPGGRAHNEQFF,TGTGCCAGCAGCCCAGGGGGCAGGGCACACAATGAGCAGTTCTTC
TRBV7-8,TRBJ1-5,TRBD1,.,CASSFKGAKSNQPQHF,TGTGCCAGCAGCTTTAAGGGGGCCAAAAGCAATCAGCCCCAGCATTTT
TRBV29-1,TRBJ1-3,.,.,CSGTPSSGNTIYF,TGCAGCGGTACCCCGAGCTCTGGAAACACCATATATTTT
TRBV5-1,TRBJ2-5,TRBD2,.,CASSLAASGRAETQYF,TGCGCCAGCAGCTTGGCCGCTAGCGGGAGGGCAGAGACCCAGTACTTC
TRBV27,TRBJ2-5,TRBD2,.,CASSTRTSAEETQYF,TGTGCCAGCAGTACCCGGACTAGCGCCGAAGAGACCCAGTACTTC
TRBV27,TRBJ2-5,TRBD2,few,CASRPTGGETQYF,TGTGCCAGTCGTCCTACGGGGGGAGAGACCCAGTACTTC
TRBV4-3,TRBJ2-1,TRBD1,.,CASSPDREGLRLNEQFF,TGCGCTTCCAGCCCGGACAGGGAAGGGCTACGTCTAAATGAGCAGTTCTTC
TRBV2,TRBJ1-4,.,.,CASLGQGGLEKLFF,TGTGCCAGCCTGGGGCAGGGTGGGTTGGAAAAACTGTTTTTT
TRBV2,TRBJ1-4,TRBD1,few,CASSPIQGGHEKLFF,TGTGCCAGCAGCCCCATACAGGGGGGGCATGAAAAACTGTTTTTT
TRBV19,TRBJ2-6,.,.,CASYQGTSGANVLTF,TGTGCCAGTTACCAGGGGACCTCTGGGGCCAACGTCCTGACTTTC
TRBV24-1,TRBJ2-3,.,.,CATSDSRWTQHSPSTDTQYF,TGTGCCACCAGTGATTCCCGCTGGACACAACACTCCCCTAGCACAGATACGCAGTATTTT
TRBV5-1,TRBJ2-1,.,few,CASSLGRGPYNEQFF,TGCGCCAGCAGCTTGGGCAGGGGCCCCTACAATGAGCAGTTCTTC
TRBV2,TRBJ2-2,.,.,CASSYKHTGELFF,TGTGCCAGCAGTTACAAACACACCGGGGAGCTGTTTTTT
TRBV5-1,TRBJ2-5,.,.,CASSFGGSGGETQYF,TGCGCCAGCAGCTTTGGGGGCTCCGGTGGAGAGACCCAGTACTTC
TRBV30,TRBJ2-5,.,once,CAWTPPGGETQYF,TGTGCCTGGACCCCTCCTGGGGGGGAGACCCAGTACTTC
TRBV30,TRBJ2-5,.,few,CAWSIPGPETQYF,TGTGCCTGGAGTATACCAGGGCCGGAGACCCAGTACTTC
TRBV7-8,TRBJ1-3,.,.,CASSLIPDSGNTIYF,TGTGCCAGCAGCTTAATCCCGGACAGCGGAAACACCATATATTTT
TRBV4-2,TRBJ2-3,.,.,CASSRTEGDTQYF,TGTGCCAGCAGCCGGACGGAGGGGGATACGCAGTATTTT
TRBV5-5,TRBJ2-3,TRBD2,.,CASTRTSGTDTQYF,TGTGCCAGCACCCGGACTAGCGGCACAGATACGCAGTATTTT
TRBV6-4,TRBJ2-1,.,.,CASSDSRQDTMKQFF,TGTGCCAGCAGTGACTCACGGCAGGATACGATGAAGCAGTTCTTC
TRBV24-1,TRBJ1-2,TRBD1,once,CATSDQQGGGYTF,TGTGCCACCAGTGATCAGCAGGGGGGTGGCTACACCTTC
TRBV27,TRBJ1-4,TRBD1,.,CASSFWPPRTGPMRKDNEKLFF,TGTGCCAGCAGTTTTTGGCCCCCTAGGACAGGGCCCATGAGGAAAGATAATGAAAAACTGTTTTTT
TRBV27,TRBJ2-7,TRBD1,.,CASSGDRGFYEQYF,TGTGCCAGCAGCGGTGACAGGGGATTCTACGAGCAGTACTTC
TRBV29-1,TRBJ2-5,TRBD1,.,CSVGVGRGRETQYF,TGCAGCGTTGGGGTAGGCAGGGGGCGAGAGACCCAGTACTTC
TRBV21-1,TRBJ1-1,.,.,CASSGRYRGGGAFF,TGTGCCAGCAGCGGTCGATACAGGGGCGGTGGGGCTTTCTTT
TRBV14,TRBJ2-1,TRBD1,.,CASGTGAGNEQFF,TGTGCCAGCGGGACAGGGGCGGGGAATGAGCAGTTCTTC
TRBV5-4,TRBJ2-7,.,.,CASSLQGTYEQYF,TGTGCCAGCAGCTTACAGGGTACCTACGAGCAGTACTTC
TRBV7-6,TRBJ2-1,TRBD2,.,CASSFTSGGAYNEQFF,TGTGCCAGCAGCTTCACTAGCGGGGGGGCGTACAATGAGCAGTTCTTC
TRBV9,TRBJ2-1,.,.,CASSVLTGLDEQFF,TGTGCCAGCAGCGTCTTGACAGGTTTAGACGAGCAGTTCTTC
TRBV4-1,TRBJ2-2,.,.,CASSQVASGFGTGELFF,TGCGCCAGCAGCCAAGTTGCGTCGGGGTTTGGGACCGGGGAGCTGTTTTTT
TRBV29-1,TRBJ2-7,TRBD1,.,CSARDRPYEQYF,TGCAGCGCCCGGGACAGACCCTACGAGCAGTACTTC
TRBV30,TRBJ1-6,.,.,CAWIGGTYNSPLHF,TGTGCCTGGATTGGGGGGACCTATAATTCACCCCTCCACTTT
TRBV5-5,TRBJ2-7,.,.,CASSLLQTVEQYF,TGTGCCAGCAGCTTATTACAGACAGTCGAGCAGTACTTC
TRBV6-6,TRBJ1-5,TRBD1,.,CASSYRTGTGNQPQHF,TGTGCCAGCAGTTACAGGACCGGGACAGGGAATCAGCCCCAGCATTTT
TRBV30,TRBJ2-7,.,.,CACTPTGIAYEQYF,TGTGCCTGTACCCCGACCGGGATTGCCTACGAGCAGTACTTC
TRBV5-1,TRBJ2-2,TRBD2,.,CASSHKLAGDTGELFF,TGCGCCAGCAGCCATAAACTAGCGGGGGACACCGGGGAGCTGTTTTTT
TRBV6-5,TRBJ2-7,TRBD1,.,CASSYSWSTGTYEQYF,TGTGCCAGCAGTTACTCTTGGTCGACAGGGACCTACGAGCAGTACTTC
TRBV5-4,TRBJ1-5,.,few,CASSLYNQPQHF,TGTGCCAGCAGCTTGTACAATCAGCCCCAGCATTTT
TRBV11-2,TRBJ1-6,TRBD1,once,CASSLGQGDSPLHF,TGTGCCAGCAGCCTCGGACAGGGGGATTCACCCCTCCACTTT
TRBV19,TRBJ1-1,.,.,CASSILAPTDANEAFF,TGTGCCAGTAGTATTCTGGCCCCGACAGACGCTAATGAAGCTTTCTTT
TRBV5-4,TRBJ1-6,TRBD1,.,CASRLDRGGYNSPLHF,TGTGCCAGCAGGCTGGACAGGGGGGGGTATAATTCACCCCTCCACTTT
TRBV6-5,TRBJ2-6,.,.,CASTMTVSGANVLTF,TGTGCCAGCACTATGACAGTCTCTGGGGCCAACGTCCTGACTTTC
TRBV5-4,TRBJ2-5,TRBD1,.,CASSLRDREETQYF,TGTGCCAGCAGCTTGCGGGACAGGGAAGAGACCCAGTACTTC
TRBV19,TRBJ2-5,TRBD2,.,CASSIGRETQYF,TGTGCCAGTAGTATCGGGAGGGAGACCCAGTACTTC
TRBV11-2,TRBJ2-3,TRBD2,medium-sized,CASSLAAGGLGDTQYF,TGTGCCAGCAGCTTAGCAGCGGGGGGGTTGGGAGATACGCAGTATTTT